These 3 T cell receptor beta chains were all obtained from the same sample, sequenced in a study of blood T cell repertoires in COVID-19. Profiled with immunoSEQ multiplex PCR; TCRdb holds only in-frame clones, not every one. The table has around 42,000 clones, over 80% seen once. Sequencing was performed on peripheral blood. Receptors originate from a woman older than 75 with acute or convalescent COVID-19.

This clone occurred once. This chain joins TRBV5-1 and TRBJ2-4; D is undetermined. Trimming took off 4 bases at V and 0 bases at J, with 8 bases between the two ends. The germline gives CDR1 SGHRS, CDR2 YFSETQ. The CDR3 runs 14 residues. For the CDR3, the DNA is TGCGCCAGCAGCCCGTCTATAGCCAAAAACATTCAGTACTTC. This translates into CASSPSIAKNIQYF.

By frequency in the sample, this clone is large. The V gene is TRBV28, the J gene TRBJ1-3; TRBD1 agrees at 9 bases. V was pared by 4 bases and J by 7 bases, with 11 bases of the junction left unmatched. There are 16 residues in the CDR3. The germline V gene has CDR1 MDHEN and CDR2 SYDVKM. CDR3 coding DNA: TGTGCCAGCAGTTACAGGGGGCGCAGGTTGGGGAACACCATATATTTT. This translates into CASSYRGRRLGNTIYF.

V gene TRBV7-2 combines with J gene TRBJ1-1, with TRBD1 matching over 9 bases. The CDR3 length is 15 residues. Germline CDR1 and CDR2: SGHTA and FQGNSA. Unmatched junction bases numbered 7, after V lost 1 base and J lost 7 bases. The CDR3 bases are TGTGCCAGCAGCTTAGTCACAGGGGGCTTTGGTGAAGCTTTCTTT. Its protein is CASSLVTGGFGEAFF.